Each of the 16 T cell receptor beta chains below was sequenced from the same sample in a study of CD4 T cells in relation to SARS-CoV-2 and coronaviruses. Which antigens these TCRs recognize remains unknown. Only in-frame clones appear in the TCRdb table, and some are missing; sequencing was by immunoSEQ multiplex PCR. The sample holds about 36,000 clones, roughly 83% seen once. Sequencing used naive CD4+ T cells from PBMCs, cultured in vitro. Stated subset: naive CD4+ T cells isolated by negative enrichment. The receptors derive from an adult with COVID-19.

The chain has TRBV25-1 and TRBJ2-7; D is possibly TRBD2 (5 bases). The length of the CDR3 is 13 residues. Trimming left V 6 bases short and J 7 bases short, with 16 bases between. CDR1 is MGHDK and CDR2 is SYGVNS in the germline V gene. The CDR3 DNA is TGTGCCAGCAGGGCCGGGGTGGGTCAAGAGCAGTACTTC. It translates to CASRAGVGQEQYF.

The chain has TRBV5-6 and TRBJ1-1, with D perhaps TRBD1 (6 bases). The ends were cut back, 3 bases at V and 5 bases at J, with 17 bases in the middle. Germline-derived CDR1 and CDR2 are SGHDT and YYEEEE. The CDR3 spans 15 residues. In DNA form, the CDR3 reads TGTGCCAGCAGCTCAAGAGGGACAAAGGGAACTGAAGCTTTCTTT. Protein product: CASSSRGTKGTEAFF.

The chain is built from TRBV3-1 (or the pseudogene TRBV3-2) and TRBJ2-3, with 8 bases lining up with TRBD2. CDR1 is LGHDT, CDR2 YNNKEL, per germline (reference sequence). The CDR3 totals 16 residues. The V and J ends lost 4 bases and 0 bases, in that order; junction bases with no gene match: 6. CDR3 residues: CASSPRTSSSTDTQYF. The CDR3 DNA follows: TGTGCCAGCAGCCCCCGGACTAGCTCTAGCACAGATACGCAGTATTTT.

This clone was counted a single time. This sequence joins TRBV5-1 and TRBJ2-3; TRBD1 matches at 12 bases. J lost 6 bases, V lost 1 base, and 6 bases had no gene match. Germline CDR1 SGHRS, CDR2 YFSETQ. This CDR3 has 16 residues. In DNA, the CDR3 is TGCGCCAGCAGCTTGTCGGGGACAGGGGGCGTCGATACGCAGTATTTT. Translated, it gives CASSLSGTGGVDTQYF.

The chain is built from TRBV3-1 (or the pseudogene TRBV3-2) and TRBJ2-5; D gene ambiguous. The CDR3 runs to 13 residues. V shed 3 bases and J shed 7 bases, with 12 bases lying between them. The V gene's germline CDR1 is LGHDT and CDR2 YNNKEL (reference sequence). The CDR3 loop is CASSQATTSTQYF. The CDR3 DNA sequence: TGTGCCAGCAGCCAGGCAACTACCTCGACCCAGTACTTC.

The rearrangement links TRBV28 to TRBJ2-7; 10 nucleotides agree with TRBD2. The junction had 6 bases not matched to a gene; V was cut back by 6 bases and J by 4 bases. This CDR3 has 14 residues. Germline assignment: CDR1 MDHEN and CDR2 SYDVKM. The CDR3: CASRSAGGPYEQYF. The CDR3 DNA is TGTGCCAGCAGGTCAGCGGGAGGGCCGTACGAGCAGTACTTC. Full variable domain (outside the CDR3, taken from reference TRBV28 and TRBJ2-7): DVKVTQSSRYLVKRTGEKVFLECVQDMDHENMFWYRQDPGLGLRLIYFSYDVKMKEKGDIPEGYSVSREKKERFSLILESASTNQTSMYLCASRSAGGPYEQYFGPGTRLTVT.

CDR3 coding DNA: TGTGCCACCAGTGATTTGGGACAGGGGGACACCGGGGAGCTGTTTTTT. Its translation: CATSDLGQGDTGELFF. The V gene is TRBV24-1, the J gene TRBJ2-2; 10 bases match TRBD1. This CDR3 is built from 16 residues. Germline V gene data show CDR1 as KGHDR and CDR2 as SFDVKD. The V segment lost 0 bases and the J segment 3 bases; nucleotides outside the gene matches: 0.

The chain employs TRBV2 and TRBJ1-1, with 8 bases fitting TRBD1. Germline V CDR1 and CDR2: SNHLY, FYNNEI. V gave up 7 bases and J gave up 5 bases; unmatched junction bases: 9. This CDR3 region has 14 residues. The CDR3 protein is CASTRQGLGTEAFF. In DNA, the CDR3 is TGTGCCAGCACACGACAGGGGCTGGGGACTGAAGCTTTCTTT.

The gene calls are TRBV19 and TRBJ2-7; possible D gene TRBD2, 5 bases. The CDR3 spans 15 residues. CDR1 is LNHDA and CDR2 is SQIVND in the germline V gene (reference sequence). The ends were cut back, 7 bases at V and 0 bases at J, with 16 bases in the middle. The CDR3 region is CASTTGWGSSYEQYF. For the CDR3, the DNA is TGTGCCAGTACCACGGGGTGGGGAAGCTCCTACGAGCAGTACTTC.

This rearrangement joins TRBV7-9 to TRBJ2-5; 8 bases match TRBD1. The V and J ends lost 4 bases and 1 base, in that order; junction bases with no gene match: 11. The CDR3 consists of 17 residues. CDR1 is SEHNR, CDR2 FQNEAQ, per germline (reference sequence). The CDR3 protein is CASSSTAQGAFQETQYF. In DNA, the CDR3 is TGTGCCAGCAGCTCGACAGCTCAGGGGGCGTTCCAAGAGACCCAGTACTTC.

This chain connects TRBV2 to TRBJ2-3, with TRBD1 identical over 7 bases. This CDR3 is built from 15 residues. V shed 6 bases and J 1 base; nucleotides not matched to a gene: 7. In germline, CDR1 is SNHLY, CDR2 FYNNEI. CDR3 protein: CASRKDRARTDTQYF. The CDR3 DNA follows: TGTGCCAGCAGAAAAGACAGGGCGCGCACAGATACGCAGTATTTT.

In DNA, the CDR3 is TGTGCCAGCAGCCAAATTGGAGCATCCCGCAATGAGCAGTTCTTC. Encoded protein: CASSQIGASRNEQFF. The rearrangement joins TRBV14 to TRBJ2-1; D unresolved. Germline assignment: CDR1 SGHDN and CDR2 FVKESK. The CDR3 covers 15 residues. Trimming removed 2 bases from V and 6 bases from J, with 14 bases in between. The whole variable domain, filled in from reference TRBV14 and TRBJ2-1, reads EAGVTQFPSHSVIEKGQTVTLRCDPISGHDNLYWYRRVMGKEIKFLLHFVKESKQDESGMPNNRFLAERTGGTYSTLKVQPAELEDSGVYFCASSQIGASRNEQFFGPGTRLTVL.

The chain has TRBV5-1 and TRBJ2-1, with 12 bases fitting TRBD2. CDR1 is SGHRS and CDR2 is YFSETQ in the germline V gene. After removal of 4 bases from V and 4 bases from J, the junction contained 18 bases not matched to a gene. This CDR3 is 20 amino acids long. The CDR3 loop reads CASSTEGTSGGYLSYNEQFF. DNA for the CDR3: TGCGCCAGCAGCACAGAGGGTACTAGCGGGGGGTACCTCTCGTACAATGAGCAGTTCTTC.

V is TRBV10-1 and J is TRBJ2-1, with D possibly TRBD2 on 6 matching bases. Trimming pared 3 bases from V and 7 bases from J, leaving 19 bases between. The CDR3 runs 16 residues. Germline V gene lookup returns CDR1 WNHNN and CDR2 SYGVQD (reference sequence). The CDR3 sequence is CASSEGSGVAQNEQFF. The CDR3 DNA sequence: TGCGCCAGCAGTGAAGGTAGCGGAGTAGCCCAGAATGAGCAGTTCTTC.

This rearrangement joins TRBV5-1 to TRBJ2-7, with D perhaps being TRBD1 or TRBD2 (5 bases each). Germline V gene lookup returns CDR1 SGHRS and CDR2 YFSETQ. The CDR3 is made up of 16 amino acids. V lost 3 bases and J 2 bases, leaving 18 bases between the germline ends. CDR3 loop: CASSSSSGPLAYEQYF. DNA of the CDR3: TGCGCCAGCAGCTCATCGTCGGGACCGCTAGCCTACGAGCAGTACTTC.

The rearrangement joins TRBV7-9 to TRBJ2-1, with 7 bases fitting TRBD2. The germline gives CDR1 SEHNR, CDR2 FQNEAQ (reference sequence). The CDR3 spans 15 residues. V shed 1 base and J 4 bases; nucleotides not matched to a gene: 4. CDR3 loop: CASSLGGRVYNEQFF. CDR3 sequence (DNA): TGTGCCAGCAGCTTAGGCGGGAGAGTTTACAATGAGCAGTTCTTC.